This TCR beta chain is from a study of T cells after yellow fever vaccination. From the 5' RACE reads, TCRdb called clonotypes with MiXCR, one entry per CDR3 protein. The sample shows a few hundred thousand distinct CDR3 sequences, roughly 21% of them seen only once. The germline V gene has CDR1 SQVTM and CDR2 ANQGSEA. The CDR3 sequence is 13 residues long. Trimming removed 2 bases at V and 0 bases at J, with 8 bases between. This sample comprised PBMCs, obtained 15 days after the yellow fever booster vaccination. This receptor was identified in a man aged 25 to 40 who received the YFV17D yellow fever vaccine. The V and J genes are TRBV29-1 and TRBJ2-7; no firm D call. The CDR3 loop reads CSVELESSYEQYF. The CDR3 DNA follows: TGCAGCGTTGAACTAGAGAGCTCCTACGAGCAGTACTTC.